This TCR beta chain was observed in a study of CD8+CD57+ T cells in acquired aplastic anemia. Study results and caveats: Sharing between patients and controls was observed for twenty-nine CD8+ CDR3 sequences.

Germline V CDR1 and CDR2: SGHTA, FQGNSA. This CDR3 is 12 amino acids long. CDR3 and TCR beta VDJ profiling relied on genomic DNA as the template. TCRdb re-called the reads with MiXCR, one entry per CDR3 protein. The table shows hundreds of thousands of distinct CDR3 sequences, with roughly 68% occurring only once. This clonotype was detected only a few times. Its specificity is not known. Germline and junction disagree at one end, which may indicate a read error. V usage is TRBV7-2 and J usage is TRBJ2-1; D uncertain. This receptor was obtained from a human donor in good health, serving as a control. The specimen sequenced was sorted CD4+, CD8+, or CD8+CD57+ T cells (not recorded which) from PBMCs. Here the CDR3 reads CANSLYYNEQFF. CDR3 in DNA: TGTGCCAACAGCCTGTACTACAATGAGCAGTTCTTC.